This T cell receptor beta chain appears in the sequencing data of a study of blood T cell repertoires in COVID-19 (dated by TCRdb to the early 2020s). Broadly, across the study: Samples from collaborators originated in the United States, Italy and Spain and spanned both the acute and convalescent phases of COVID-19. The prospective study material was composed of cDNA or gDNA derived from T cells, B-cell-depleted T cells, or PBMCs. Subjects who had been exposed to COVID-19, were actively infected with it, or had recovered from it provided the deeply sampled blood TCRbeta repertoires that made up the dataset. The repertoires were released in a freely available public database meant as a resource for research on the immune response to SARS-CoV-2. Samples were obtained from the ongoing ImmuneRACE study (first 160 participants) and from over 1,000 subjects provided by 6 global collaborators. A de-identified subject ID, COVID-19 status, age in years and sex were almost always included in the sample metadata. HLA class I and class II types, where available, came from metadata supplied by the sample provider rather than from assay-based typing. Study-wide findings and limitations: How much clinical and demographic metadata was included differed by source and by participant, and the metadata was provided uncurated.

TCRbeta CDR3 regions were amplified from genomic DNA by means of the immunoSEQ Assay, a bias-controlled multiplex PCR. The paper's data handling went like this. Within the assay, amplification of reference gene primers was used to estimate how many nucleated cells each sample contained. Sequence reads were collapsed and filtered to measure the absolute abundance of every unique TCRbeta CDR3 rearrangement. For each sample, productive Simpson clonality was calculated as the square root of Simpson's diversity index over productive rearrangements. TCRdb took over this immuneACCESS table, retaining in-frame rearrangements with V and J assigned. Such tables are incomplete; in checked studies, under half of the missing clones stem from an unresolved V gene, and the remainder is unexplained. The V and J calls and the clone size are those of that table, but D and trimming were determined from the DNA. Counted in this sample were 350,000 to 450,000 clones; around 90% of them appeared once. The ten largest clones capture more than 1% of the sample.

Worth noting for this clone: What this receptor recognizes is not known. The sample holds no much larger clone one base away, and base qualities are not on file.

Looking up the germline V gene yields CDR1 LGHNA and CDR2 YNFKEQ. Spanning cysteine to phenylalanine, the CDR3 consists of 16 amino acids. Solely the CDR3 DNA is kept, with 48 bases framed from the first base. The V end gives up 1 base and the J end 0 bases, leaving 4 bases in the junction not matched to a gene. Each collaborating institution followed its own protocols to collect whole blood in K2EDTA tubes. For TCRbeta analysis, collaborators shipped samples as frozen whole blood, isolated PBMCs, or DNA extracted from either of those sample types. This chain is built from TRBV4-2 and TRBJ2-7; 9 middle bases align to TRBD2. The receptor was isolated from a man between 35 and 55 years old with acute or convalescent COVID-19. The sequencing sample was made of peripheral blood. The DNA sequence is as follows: TGTGCCAGCAGCCAAGTCGTTAGCGGGAGCTCCTACGAGCAGTACTTC. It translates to CASSQVVSGSSYEQYF.